This T cell receptor (beta chain) came from a study of T cells after yellow fever vaccination. This clonotype was detected many times. Its antigen remains unknown. Broader study findings: Clones that expanded after primary vaccination mostly reappeared after the booster (around 96% CD4, approximately 89% CD8). Overlap between CD4 and CD8 compartments was detected for a small share of clonotypes. The secondary response was weaker but peaked faster, day 5 versus 15.

In making TCR cDNA, 5'RACE template switching added a universal primer site and UMIs to it. TCRdb used MiXCR to reprocess the 5' RACE reads, holding one entry per CDR3 protein. Altogether about 57,000 distinct CDR3 sequences are present, 6.5% to 9% being singletons, with the ten largest covering 36%. The CDR3 runs to 17 residues. With 3 bases removed from V and 5 bases from J, the gap between germline ends came to 23 bases. Germline CDR1 is SGDLS and CDR2 is YYNGEE. V and J are TRBV9 and TRBJ2-5, with D perhaps matching TRBD2 (5 bases). The receptor was isolated from a man between 25 and 39 years old who received the YFV17D yellow fever vaccine. The sequencing here drew on CD8+ T cells sorted from PBMCs, taken 15 days after the yellow fever booster vaccination. The CDR3 sequence: CASSARAGVGAIETQYF. The CDR3, as DNA: TGTGCCAGCAGCGCACGGGCCGGCGTGGGAGCCATCGAGACCCAGTACTTC.